Below, 28 T cell receptor beta chains from the same sample are listed, as sequenced in a study of T cell clonality in common variable immunodeficiency. Using immunoSEQ multiplex PCR, the repertoire was profiled, and TCRdb retains in-frame clones only, with some absent. The sample is made up of 25,000 or so clones, none counted only once. Findings and caveats of the study: Fewer deletions and N-nucleotide insertions were reportedly seen in common variable immunodeficiency TCR beta sequences.

Their antigens remain unidentified. Sequencing was done on a sample of peripheral blood mononuclear cells. The receptors originated from a human donor with common variable immunodeficiency.

As for this clone: The read stops 3 residues short of the end of the CDR3; the missing end is completed from the germline J gene. V and J are TRBV2 and TRBJ2-2, with 9 bases lining up with TRBD2. Germline-derived CDR1 and CDR2 are SNHLY and FYNNEI. Trimming at V came to 6 bases and at J to 2 bases, leaving 4 bases not matched to a gene. There are 15 residues in the CDR3. CDR3: CASRSGTSNTGELFF. CDR3 DNA (partial): TGTGCCAGCAGGTCCGGGACTAGCAACACCGGGGAG.

About this clone itself: The CDR3 end falls 3 residues outside the read, so it is completed with the germline J gene. J is TRBJ2-7 and V is TRBV10-2; 9 nucleotides line up with TRBD1. Trimming at V came to 2 bases and at J to 2 bases, leaving 7 bases not matched to a gene. CDR1 is WSHSY, CDR2 SAAADI, per germline. This CDR3 spans 16 amino acids. The part of the CDR3 DNA that was read is TGCGCCAGCAGTGAGCACACCGGGACAGGGCCCTACGAG. This translates into CASSEHTGTGPYE. The complete CDR3 reads CASSEHTGTGPYEQYF.

As to this clone: The CDR3 end lies 3 residues beyond the end of the read and is filled in from the germline J gene. The chain uses TRBV19 and TRBJ2-2, with a possible D match to TRBD2 (7 bases). From germline, CDR1 is LNHDA and CDR2 SQIVND (reference sequence). The CDR3 totals 15 residues. Trimming took off 5 bases at V and 6 bases at J, with 16 bases between the two ends. The CDR3 spells CASSSVGGGPGELFF. The CDR3 DNA, read in part, is TGTGCCAGTAGTTCCGTGGGGGGGGGCCCCGGGGAG. Full variable domain (outside the CDR3, taken from reference TRBV19 and TRBJ2-2): DGGITQSPKYLFRKEGQNVTLSCEQNLNHDAMYWYRQDPGQGLRLIYYSQIVNDFQKGDIAEGYSVSREKKESFPLTVTSAQKNPTAFYLCASSSVGGGPGELFFGEGSRLTVL.

This clone was picked up many times. The read is 3 residues too short to cover the CDR3 end, so that end is filled in from the germline J gene. V gene TRBV20-1 combines with J gene TRBJ1-2; D is undetermined. The CDR3 runs to 12 residues. Trimming took 1 base from V and 7 from J, leaving 10 bases between them. Germline V gene lookup returns CDR1 DFQATT and CDR2 SNEGSKA (reference sequence). The CDR3 sequence: CSARGAAGGYTF. The CDR3 bases that were read are TGCAGTGCTAGAGGGGCCGCCGGTGGC.

This clone was seen only a few times. With the read ending 3 residues before the CDR3 end, the germline J gene is used to fill in that end. This chain links TRBV6-1 with TRBJ2-2; 9 positions agree with TRBD1. The junction had 3 bases not matched to a gene; V was cut back by 4 bases and J by 3 bases. The CDR3 totals 15 residues. Germline values: CDR1 MNHNS, CDR2 SASEGT. CDR3 protein: CASSATGGYTGELFF. CDR3 DNA (partial): TGTGCCAGCAGTGCAACAGGGGGCTACACCGGGGAG.

This clone was picked up a small number of times. The sequenced fragment ends 3 residues before the CDR3 boundary, so the rest is inferred from the germline J gene. This chain joins TRBV2 and TRBJ1-1; TRBD1 agrees at 11 bases. J was trimmed by 1 base and V by 6 bases; bases with no gene match: 1. CDR3 length equals 14 residues. Germline assignment: CDR1 SNHLY and CDR2 FYNNEI. Partial CDR3 DNA: TGTGCCAGCAGGGGGACAGGGGGGAACACTGAA. This encodes CASRGTGGNTE. The CDR3 in its entirety is CASRGTGGNTEAFF.

This clone was seen at least ten times. CDR3 in amino acids: CASSRPDRIGYEQYF. The CDR3 DNA, read in part, is TGTGCCAGCAGCCGCCCCGACAGGATAGGCTACGAG. The chain carries TRBV7-2 and TRBJ2-7; tentatively, D is TRBD1 (6 bases). The read finishes 3 residues shy of the CDR3 end, and the germline J gene is used to complete it. This CDR3 comprises 15 residues. Germline V lookup: CDR1 SGHTA, CDR2 FQGNSA. The V gene lost 5 bases and the J gene lost 3 bases, with 17 bases spanning the gap.

In its sample, this clone ranks as medium-sized. The read halts 3 residues ahead of the CDR3 end, with the missing end drawn from the germline J gene. The V and J genes are TRBV29-1 and TRBJ1-4, with 8 bases fitting TRBD1. The ends lost 4 bases at V and 3 bases at J; junction bases unmatched: 4. The CDR3 extends over 14 amino acids. Per the germline V gene, CDR1 is SQVTM and CDR2 is ANQGSEA. The chain's CDR3 is CSVGQGNPNEKLFF. The sequenced part of the CDR3 DNA is TGCAGCGTTGGACAGGGGAACCCTAATGAAAAA.

This clone has only a few counts. The read ends 3 residues shy of where the CDR3 ends; the end is completed using the germline J gene. V usage is TRBV29-1 and J usage is TRBJ1-2, with a weak D call TRBD1 (5 bases). V dropped 1 base and J dropped 5 bases, with 14 bases sitting between them. The CDR3 spans 14 residues. Germline V lookup: CDR1 SQVTM, CDR2 ANQGSEA. The DNA read from the CDR3 is TGCAGCGTTGAAGCGCGTCGGGGGTGGTATGGC. Its protein product is CSVEARRGWYG. The complete CDR3 protein is CSVEARRGWYGYTF.

There are a few counts of this clone. The read terminates 3 residues before the CDR3 end, so the remaining end is supplied by the germline J gene. V is TRBV6-1 and J is TRBJ2-1, with 12 positions matching TRBD2. The CDR3 spans 15 residues. From germline, CDR1 is MNHNS and CDR2 SASEGT. The V and J ends lost 4 bases and 4 bases, in that order; junction bases with no gene match: 2. The CDR3 loop is CASSVTSGGYNEQFF. The CDR3 bases that were read are TGTGCCAGCAGTGTGACTAGCGGGGGATACAATGAG.

Only a few counts were recorded for this clone. The read comes to an end 3 residues before the CDR3 does, leaving the germline J gene to fill in the end. The chain links TRBV19 to TRBJ2-5, with D maybe TRBD2 (6 bases). This CDR3 region has 12 residues. The germline V and J ends were trimmed by 11 bases and 4 bases, with 14 bases remaining between them. Germline V CDR1 and CDR2: LNHDA, SQIVND (reference sequence). Partial CDR3 DNA: TGTGCCTCGAGAGGACTAACAGAGACC. Its translation is CASRGLTET. In full, the CDR3 is CASRGLTETQYF. The full variable domain, with the rest looked up from reference TRBV19 and TRBJ2-5, is DGGITQSPKYLFRKEGQNVTLSCEQNLNHDAMYWYRQDPGQGLRLIYYSQIVNDFQKGDIAEGYSVSREKKESFPLTVTSAQKNPTAFYLCASRGLTETQYFGPGTRLLVL.

The table lists this clone with a few counts. The read ends 3 residues before the CDR3 terminus; that terminus is restored from the germline J gene. This chain joins TRBV6-2 or TRBV6-3 and TRBJ1-2; D call uncertain. Trimming left V 6 bases short and J 2 bases short, with 13 bases between. CDR3 length: 14 amino acids. Germline assignment: CDR1 MNHEY and CDR2 SVGEGT. The chain's CDR3 is CASRGSAGNYGYTF. The CDR3 bases that were read are TGTGCCAGCAGAGGCTCCGCGGGGAACTATGGC.

As concerns this clone: The sequenced fragment ends 3 residues before the CDR3 boundary, so the rest is inferred from the germline J gene. The chain links TRBV18 to TRBJ1-1; possible D gene TRBD1, 5 bases. Trimming stripped 2 bases from V and 5 bases from J, with 12 bases between. This CDR3 is 14 amino acids long. Looked up from germline, CDR1 is KGHSH and CDR2 is LQKENI. CDR3 region: CASSPKSGGTEAFF. The covered CDR3 bases are TGTGCCAGCTCACCAAAGTCGGGGGGTACTGAA.

This clone was recorded many times. The read terminates 3 residues before the CDR3 end, so the remaining end is supplied by the germline J gene. This chain links TRBV19 with TRBJ2-1; D is unresolved. V was cut by 2 bases and J by 1 base, with 9 bases left in between. The length of the CDR3 is 15 residues. Germline V gene sequence: CDR1 LNHDA, CDR2 SQIVND (reference sequence). The sequenced part of the CDR3 DNA is TGTGCCAGTAGTATACTCGGCGGATCCTACAATGAG. This translates into CASSILGGSYNE. The complete CDR3 sequence is CASSILGGSYNEQFF.

This clone was observed a handful of times. With the read ending 3 residues before the CDR3 end, the germline J gene is used to fill in that end. V is TRBV6-4 and J is TRBJ2-1; 11 nucleotides agree with TRBD2. The CDR3 covers 15 residues. Trimming took 5 bases from V and 6 from J; bases not matched to a gene: 6. Germline V gene data show CDR1 as MRHNA and CDR2 as SNTAGT. The CDR3 is CASSIAGGQSNEQFF. Incomplete CDR3 DNA: TGTGCCAGCAGTATAGCGGGAGGGCAATCCAATGAG.

Only a few counts were recorded for this clone. The read comes to an end 3 residues before the CDR3 does, leaving the germline J gene to fill in the end. V is TRBV2 and J is TRBJ2-7; TRBD1 aligns across 11 bases. V lost 6 bases, J lost 5 bases, and 3 bases stayed unmatched. Germline lookup yields CDR1 SNHLY and CDR2 FYNNEI. The CDR3 is 13 amino acids. The CDR3 protein is CASRDRGRDEQYF. The CDR3 DNA, read in part, is TGTGCCAGCAGGGACAGGGGGCGGGACGAG.

This clone is labeled medium-sized (0.01 to 0.1%). The read comes to an end 3 residues before the CDR3 does, leaving the germline J gene to fill in the end. V usage is TRBV5-1 and J usage is TRBJ2-4, with TRBD2 as a possible D gene (6 bases). Germline loops: CDR1 SGHRS, CDR2 YFSETQ. This CDR3 contains 13 residues. The V end lost 5 bases, the J end lost 9 bases, and 15 bases lay between the germline ends. The covered CDR3 bases are TGCGCCAGCAGATTCGAACTAGCAAGCATT. It is translated as CASRFELASI. The full-length CDR3 reads as CASRFELASIQYF.

This clone was seen ten or more times. The read comes to an end 3 residues before the CDR3 does, leaving the germline J gene to fill in the end. This chain links TRBV20-1 with TRBJ1-2, with a weak D call TRBD1 (5 bases). Trimming took 6 bases from V and 2 from J, leaving 7 bases between them. Germline CDR1 is DFQATT and CDR2 is SNEGSKA (reference sequence). The CDR3 has 11 residues. The CDR3 protein is CSASGNYGYTF. The sequenced part of the CDR3 DNA is TGCAGTGCCTCAGGGAACTATGGC.

As to this clone: The sequenced fragment ends 3 residues before the CDR3 boundary, so the rest is inferred from the germline J gene. The V and J genes are TRBV5-1 and TRBJ1-6, with a weak D call TRBD1 (6 bases). Trimming took off 1 base at V and 8 bases at J, with 10 bases between the two ends. Looked up from germline, CDR1 is SGHRS and CDR2 is YFSETQ. CDR3 length equals 14 residues. The chain's CDR3 is CASSLTYRDSPLHF. Partial CDR3 DNA: TGCGCCAGCAGCTTGACCTACAGGGATTCACCC. Looking up the rest from reference TRBV5-1 and TRBJ1-6 gives the full variable domain: KAGVTQTPRYLIKTRGQQVTLSCSPISGHRSVSWYQQTPGQGLQFLFEYFSETQRNKGNFPGRFSGRQFSNSRSEMNVSTLELGDSALYLCASSLTYRDSPLHFGNGTRLTVT.

Many counts were recorded for this clone. The read ends 3 residues shy of where the CDR3 ends; the end is completed using the germline J gene. This chain connects TRBV5-1 to TRBJ2-7; TRBD2 is a possible D gene (5 bases). This CDR3 is built from 15 residues. The germline V and J ends were trimmed by 4 bases and 3 bases, with 17 bases remaining between them. Germline V gene lookup returns CDR1 SGHRS and CDR2 YFSETQ. CDR3 residues: CASSPTGERFYEQYF. CDR3 DNA (partial): TGCGCCAGCAGCCCCACCGGGGAAAGATTCTACGAG.

In this sample, this clone turned up a few times. The CDR3 end falls 3 residues outside the read, so it is completed with the germline J gene. J is TRBJ2-1 and V is TRBV20-1; 11 nucleotides line up with TRBD2. The CDR3 has 14 residues. In germline, CDR1 is DFQATT, CDR2 SNEGSKA (reference sequence). The V segment lost 6 bases and the J segment 5 bases; nucleotides outside the gene matches: 6. The CDR3 reads CSASSGGLNNEQFF. Partial CDR3 DNA: TGCAGTGCCTCTAGCGGGGGGCTCAACAATGAG.

This clone was observed a few times. The observed sequence ends 3 residues before the CDR3 terminus, with the missing tail filled in from the germline J gene. This chain uses TRBV6-1 with TRBJ2-5, with 9 bases identical to TRBD1. V lost 4 bases, J lost 4 bases, and 1 base stayed unmatched. The CDR3 spans 13 residues. Germline CDR1 is MNHNS and CDR2 is SASEGT. The CDR3 here is CASSGQGGETQYF. CDR3 DNA (partial): TGTGCCAGCAGTGGACAGGGGGGAGAGACC.

This clone appeared a few times. The DNA ends 3 residues before the CDR3 does, and the rest of the CDR3 is filled in from the germline J gene. This chain connects TRBV19 to TRBJ1-1; D may be TRBD1 (5 bases). The CDR3 spans 14 residues. From germline, CDR1 is LNHDA and CDR2 SQIVND (reference sequence). Deletions cut 6 bases from V and 1 base from J, with 12 bases between. The CDR3 sequence is CASSHRSPNTEAFF. The part of the CDR3 DNA that was read is TGTGCCAGTAGCCACAGGAGCCCGAACACTGAA.

In the case of this clone: The CDR3 end falls 3 residues outside the read, so it is completed with the germline J gene. The V call is TRBV19, the J call TRBJ2-1; 9 nucleotides match TRBD2. Germline CDR1 and CDR2: LNHDA and SQIVND (reference sequence). This CDR3 is built from 13 residues. V lost 11 bases and J lost 7; bases outside the gene matches: 9. The CDR3 sequence: CAAGGPGGNEQFF. The CDR3 bases that were read are TGTGCCGCGGGGGGGCCCGGGGGAAATGAG.

This clone was picked up a small number of times. The CDR3 end is not reached by the read, which stops 3 residues before it; the germline J gene fills it in. J is TRBJ2-3 and V is TRBV19, with a possible D match to TRBD1 (6 bases). V was pared by 6 bases and J by 2 bases, with 9 bases between. CDR1 LNHDA and CDR2 SQIVND come from the germline V gene (reference sequence). This CDR3 has 13 residues. The sequenced CDR3 bases are TGTGCCAGTAGGGACAGAGCCACAGATACG. Residues: CASRDRATDT. The complete CDR3 sequence is CASRDRATDTQYF.

This clone was seen at least ten times. The covered CDR3 bases are TGTGCCAGCAAGGAGACAGCGAACACTGAA. Its protein is CASKETANTE. The whole CDR3 sequence is CASKETANTEAFF. The V gene is TRBV18, the J gene TRBJ1-1, with a possible D match to TRBD1 (5 bases). The CDR3 is cut off 3 residues early in the read; its end comes from the germline J gene. V gave up 8 bases and J gave up 1 base, with 11 bases separating them. CDR3 size: 13 residues. Germline V lookup: CDR1 KGHSH, CDR2 LQKENI.

In the case of this clone: The read comes to an end 3 residues before the CDR3 does, leaving the germline J gene to fill in the end. The chain has TRBV20-1 and TRBJ2-7; D ambiguous. CDR3 length: 12 amino acids. Trimming stripped 3 bases from V and 6 bases from J, with 12 bases between. Germline V CDR1 and CDR2: DFQATT, SNEGSKA (reference sequence). CDR3 DNA, as far as it was read: TGCAGTGCTAGGATCTCCGGCGGCGAG. It codes for CSARISGGE. In full, the CDR3 reads CSARISGGEQYF.

This clone is labeled as medium-sized. The missing CDR3 end, 3 residues past where the read stops, is filled in from the germline J gene. The chain joins TRBV9 to TRBJ2-3, with TRBD2 as a possible D gene (5 bases). Germline CDR1 reads SGDLS; CDR2 reads YYNGEE. The ends were cut back, 3 bases at V and 4 bases at J, with 18 bases in the middle. CDR3 length: 16 residues. This CDR3 reads CASSEGIWTVADTQYF. The sequenced part of the CDR3 DNA is TGTGCCAGCAGCGAAGGAATCTGGACTGTCGCAGATACG. The full variable domain, with the rest looked up from reference TRBV9 and TRBJ2-3, is DSGVTQTPKHLITATGQRVTLRCSPRSGDLSVYWYQQSLDQGLQFLIQYYNGEERAKGNILERFSAQQFPDLHSELNLSSLELGDSALYFCASSEGIWTVADTQYFGPGTRLTVL.